What follows are 10 T cell receptor beta chains derived from one specimen sequenced in a study of regulatory T cells in long-lasting Graves disease. Combining iRepertoire HTBI primers with Arm-PCR of CDR3 regions, the authors built TCR beta libraries. TCRdb recomputed calls from the multiplex PCR reads with MiXCR, one row per CDR3 protein. The data show about 430,000 distinct CDR3 sequences, with approximately 16% seen just once and approximately 7.8% held by the top ten. Time point of the sample: newly diagnosed GD, antithyroid drugs for less than 3 months. Extracted RNA from PBMCs served as the source of the TCR library. These data also formed part of another study, on T cells in Graves' hyperthyroidism and ophthalmopathy.

Sequences were derived from peripheral blood mononuclear cells (PBMCs), sampled at new diagnosis, from a patient treated with antithyroid drugs. These receptors were taken from a woman aged 40 to 50 with Graves disease.

V is TRBV2 and J is TRBJ2-3; 7 nucleotides align to TRBD2. The CDR3 runs 17 residues. The germline V gene encodes CDR1 SNHLY and CDR2 FYNNEI. V shed 2 bases and J 7 bases; nucleotides not matched to a gene: 15. The CDR3 DNA reads as TGTGCCAGCAGTGAAATGGGCTGGGGGGGAGGGATGTATACGCAGTATTTT. It encodes CASSEMGWGGGMYTQYF.

There are a few counts of this clonotype. V is TRBV7-9 and J is TRBJ1-2; TRBD1 agrees at 9 bases. Germline CDR1 is SEHNR and CDR2 is FQNEAQ (reference sequence). Germline trimming cut 3 bases from V and 2 bases from J; bases unmatched to any gene: 10. The CDR3 is 17 amino acids. The CDR3 DNA follows: TGTGCCAGCAGCTTGAGATACCGACAGGGGGGAAACTATGGCTACACCTTC. This sequence encodes CASSLRYRQGGNYGYTF.

The V and J genes are TRBV29-1 and TRBJ2-4; TRBD1 matches at 9 bases. V was clipped by 6 bases and J by 2 bases; unmatched bases: 11. CDR3 length: 16 amino acids. CDR1 and CDR2 (germline): SQVTM, ANQGSEA. The CDR3 loop reads CSVELETGGSKNIQYF. In DNA form, the CDR3 reads TGCAGCGTCGAATTGGAGACAGGGGGTTCCAAAAACATTCAGTACTTC. Full variable domain (rest looked up from reference TRBV29-1 and TRBJ2-4): SAVISQKPSRDICQRGTSLTIQCQVDSQVTMMFWYRQQPGQSLTLIATANQGSEATYESGFVIDKFPISRPNLTFSTLTVSNMSPEDSSIYLCSVELETGGSKNIQYFGAGTRLSVL.

Ten or more counts support this clonotype. The V gene is TRBV6-5, the J gene TRBJ2-7, with D perhaps matching TRBD1 (6 bases). The germline V gene has CDR1 MNHEY and CDR2 SVGAGI. V lost 4 bases to trimming and J lost 5 bases, with 12 bases between them. This CDR3 comprises 13 residues. The DNA for the CDR3 is TGTGCCAGCAGTTTATCGTACAGGGACGAGCAGTACTTC. This sequence encodes CASSLSYRDEQYF.

The V and J genes are TRBV12-5 and TRBJ2-7; D might be TRBD1 or TRBD2, each matching 5 bases. Trimming took off 6 bases at V and 0 bases at J, with 9 bases between the two ends. Germline V lookup: CDR1 LGHNT, CDR2 FRNRAP. The CDR3 loop spans 13 amino acids. The CDR3 spells CASGGASSYEQYF. The CDR3, as DNA: TGTGCTAGTGGCGGGGCTAGCTCCTACGAGCAGTACTTC.

The table lists this clonotype with many counts. This chain joins TRBV30 and TRBJ2-7, with D possibly being TRBD1 (6 bases). This CDR3 is built from 13 residues. In germline, CDR1 is GTSNPN, CDR2 SVGIG (reference sequence). The V gene lost 1 base and the J gene lost 2 bases, with 9 bases spanning the gap. CDR3 DNA sequence: TGTGCCTGGAGTGGACAGGACCCCTACGAGCAGTACTTC. Amino acids: CAWSGQDPYEQYF.

As for this clonotype: A much larger clone lies a single base off, so this may be a read error. This chain uses TRBV5-1 with TRBJ1-1; 8 bases are shared with TRBD1. TRBJ2-3 matches the DNA end more closely, so the J call is doubtful. This CDR3 comprises 18 residues. In germline, CDR1 is SGHRS, CDR2 YFSETQ. Here the CDR3 reads CASSIRSVSGGGADTQYF. The CDR3 coding sequence is TGCGCCAGCAGCATACGATCTGTTTCAGGGGGCGGGGCAGATACGCAGTATTTT.

V is TRBV28 and J is TRBJ2-3; possible D gene TRBD1, 7 bases. Trimming cost V 4 bases and J 4 bases, with 18 bases left between them. The CDR3 covers 16 residues. Germline loops: CDR1 MDHEN, CDR2 SYDVKM. The CDR3 reads CASSYGQAASADTQYF. The CDR3 coding sequence is TGTGCCAGCAGTTACGGACAGGCAGCTAGCGCAGATACGCAGTATTTT.

In its sample, this clonotype was seen many times. In DNA, the CDR3 is TGTGCCACCAGTGATTTCCGCCTGACAGGGGCCGGCTACAATGAGCAGTTCTTC. Its translation is CATSDFRLTGAGYNEQFF. The chain recombines TRBV24-1 with TRBJ2-1, with 8 bases that match TRBD1. The germline CDR1 and CDR2 sequences are KGHDR and SFDVKD. The length of the CDR3 is 18 residues. V lost 1 base, J lost 3 bases, and 10 bases stayed unmatched.

This clonotype was seen at least ten times. The J gene is TRBJ2-5, the V gene TRBV20-1; TRBD2 is a possible D gene (6 bases). The CDR3 is made up of 13 amino acids. V lost 0 bases, J lost 5 bases, and 10 bases lay in between. Germline V gives CDR1 DFQATT, CDR2 SNEGSKA (reference sequence). DNA of the CDR3: TGCAGTGCTAGAGATGTGCTAGCGGAGACCCAGTACTTC. It is translated as CSARDVLAETQYF.